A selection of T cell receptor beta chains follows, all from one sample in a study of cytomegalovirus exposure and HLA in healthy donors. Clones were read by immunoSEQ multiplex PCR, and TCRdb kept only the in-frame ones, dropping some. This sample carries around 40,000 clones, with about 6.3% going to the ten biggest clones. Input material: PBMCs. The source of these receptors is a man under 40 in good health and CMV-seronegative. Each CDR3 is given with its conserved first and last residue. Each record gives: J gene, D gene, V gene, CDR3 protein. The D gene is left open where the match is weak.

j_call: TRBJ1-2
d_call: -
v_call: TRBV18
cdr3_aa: CASSPFEGSYGYTF

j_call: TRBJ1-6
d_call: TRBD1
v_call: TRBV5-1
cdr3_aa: CASSDNQDRWNSPLHF

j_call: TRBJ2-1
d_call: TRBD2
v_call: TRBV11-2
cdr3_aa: CASSETSDLEQFF

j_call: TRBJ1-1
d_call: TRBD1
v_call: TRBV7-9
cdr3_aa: CASSPGGGPEAFF

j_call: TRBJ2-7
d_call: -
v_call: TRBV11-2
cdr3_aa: CASSSSNYEQYF

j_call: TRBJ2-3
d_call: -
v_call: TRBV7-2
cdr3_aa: CASSLVRVGDTQYF

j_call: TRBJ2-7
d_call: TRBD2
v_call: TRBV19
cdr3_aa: CASSITSGGLDYEQYF

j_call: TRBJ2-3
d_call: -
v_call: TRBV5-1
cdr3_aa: CASRTYTDTQYF

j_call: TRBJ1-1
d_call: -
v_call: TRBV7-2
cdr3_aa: CASSFNWNTEAFF

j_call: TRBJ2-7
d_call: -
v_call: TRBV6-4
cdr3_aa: CASSVDRRGEQYF

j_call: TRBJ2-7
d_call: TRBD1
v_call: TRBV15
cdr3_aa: CATSRKGTGSYEQYF

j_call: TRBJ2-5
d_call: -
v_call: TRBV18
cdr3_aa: CASSPAAETQYF

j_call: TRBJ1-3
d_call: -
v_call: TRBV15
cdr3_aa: CATSRAVGNTIYF

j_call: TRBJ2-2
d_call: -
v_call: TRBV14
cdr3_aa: CASSLQGILTGELFF

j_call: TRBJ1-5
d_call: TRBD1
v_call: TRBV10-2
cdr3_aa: CASRDRGNNQPQHF

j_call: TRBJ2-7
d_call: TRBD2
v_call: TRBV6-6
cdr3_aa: CASSLTSGSAYEQYF

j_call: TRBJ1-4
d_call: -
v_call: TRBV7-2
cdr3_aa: CASSLRGYDNEKLFF

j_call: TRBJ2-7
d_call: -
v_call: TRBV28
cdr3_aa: CASSFPNYEQYF